This is a list of T cell receptor beta chains from one sample in a study of vaccination effects on CD4 cells after COVID-19. No cognate antigen is known for these TCRs. TCRdb keeps only in-frame clones here, not all; method: immunoSEQ multiplex PCR. The sample consists of tens of thousands of clones, 70% to 80% of them appearing once. Sequencing used CD4+ T cells from PBMCs cultured without peptide, obtained after COVID-19 vaccination. These receptors were obtained from a human donor who received a COVID-19 vaccine. Both conserved end residues are trimmed from each CDR3. The D gene is left open where the match is weak.

ASSEIFGLQETQY	TRBJ2-5	NA	TRBV25-1
ASKDARANGADTQY	TRBJ2-3	NA	TRBV5-1
ASSVGGLLGTEAF	TRBJ1-1	NA	TRBV9
ASSEGGRTEAF	TRBJ1-1	NA	TRBV11-3
ASSVGLATNEKLF	TRBJ1-4	NA	TRBV9
ATSESTASKETQY	TRBJ2-5	NA	TRBV24-1
ASAPSTRGNTIY	TRBJ1-3	NA	TRBV5-1
ASSLYGQPQH	TRBJ1-5	NA	TRBV28
ATSDPGLVTDTQY	TRBJ2-3	TRBD2	TRBV24-1
ASSEGFFVGLTTDTQY	TRBJ2-3	NA	TRBV6-1
ASSLRGDEKLF	TRBJ1-4	NA	TRBV5-4